This T cell receptor (beta chain) was identified in a study of blood T cell repertoires in COVID-19. About the research overall: The United States, Italy and Spain provided the acute and convalescent COVID-19 samples. T cells, B-cell-depleted T cells, or PBMCs provided the cDNA or gDNA that served as material.

The CDR3 is made up of 13 amino acids. The V gene's germline CDR1 is SGHKS and CDR2 YYEKEE (reference sequence). V was shortened by 4 bases and J by 7 bases, with 14 bases between the two germline ends. Per the study methods: Estimation of nucleated cell counts was performed using reference gene primer amplification. The protocol was immunoSEQ multiplex PCR, while the TCRdb copy is restricted to in-frame clones and leaves out a portion. That table supplies the V and J calls and clone size; D and trimming were determined from the DNA. The sample holds approximately 350,000 clones, around 83% seen once.

Input material: peripheral blood. This sequence was found in a man aged 25 to 40 with active or convalescent COVID-19. The chain couples TRBV5-5 to TRBJ1-2, with a tentative D call TRBD1 (6 bases). CDR3 sequence: CASSLGGLSGYTF. The DNA of the CDR3 is TGTGCCAGCAGCCTCGGGGGGCTTAGTGGCTACACCTTC.